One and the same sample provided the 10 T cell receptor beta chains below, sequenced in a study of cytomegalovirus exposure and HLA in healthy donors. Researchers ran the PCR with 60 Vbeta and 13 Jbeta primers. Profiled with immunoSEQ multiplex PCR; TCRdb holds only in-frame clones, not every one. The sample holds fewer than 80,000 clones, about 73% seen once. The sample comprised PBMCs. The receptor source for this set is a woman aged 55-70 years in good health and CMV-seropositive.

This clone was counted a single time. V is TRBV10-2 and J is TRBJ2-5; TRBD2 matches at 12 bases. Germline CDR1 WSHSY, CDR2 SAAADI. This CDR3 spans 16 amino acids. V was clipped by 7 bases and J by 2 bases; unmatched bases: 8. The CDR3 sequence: CASTILAGGRQETQYF. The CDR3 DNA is TGCGCCAGCACCATACTAGCGGGGGGCAGACAAGAGACCCAGTACTTC.

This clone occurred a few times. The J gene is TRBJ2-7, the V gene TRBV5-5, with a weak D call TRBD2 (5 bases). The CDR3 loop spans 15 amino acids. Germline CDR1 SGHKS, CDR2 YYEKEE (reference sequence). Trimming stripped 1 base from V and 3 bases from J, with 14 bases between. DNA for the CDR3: TGTGCCAGCAGCTTGATGGCGGGCGGAATCTACGAGCAGTACTTC. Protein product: CASSLMAGGIYEQYF. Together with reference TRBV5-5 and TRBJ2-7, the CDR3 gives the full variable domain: DAGVTQSPTHLIKTRGQQVTLRCSPISGHKSVSWYQQVLGQGPQFIFQYYEKEERGRGNFPDRFSARQFPNYSSELNVNALLLGDSALYLCASSLMAGGIYEQYFGPGTRLTVT.

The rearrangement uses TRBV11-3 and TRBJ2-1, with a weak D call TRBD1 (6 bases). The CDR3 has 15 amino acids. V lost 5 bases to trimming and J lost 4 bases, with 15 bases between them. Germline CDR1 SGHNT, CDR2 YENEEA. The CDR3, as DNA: TGTGCCAGCAGCGCCCCGGGACAATCATACAATGAGCAGTTCTTC. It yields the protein CASSAPGQSYNEQFF.

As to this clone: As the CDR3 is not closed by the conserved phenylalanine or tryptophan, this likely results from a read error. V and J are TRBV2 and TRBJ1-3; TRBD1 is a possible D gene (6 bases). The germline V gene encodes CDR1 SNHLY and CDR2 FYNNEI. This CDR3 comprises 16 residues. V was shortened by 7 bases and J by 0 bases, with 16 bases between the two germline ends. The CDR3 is CASTRTERYSGNTIYV. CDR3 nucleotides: TGTGCCAGCACGAGGACAGAACGTTACTCTGGAAACACCATATATGTT.

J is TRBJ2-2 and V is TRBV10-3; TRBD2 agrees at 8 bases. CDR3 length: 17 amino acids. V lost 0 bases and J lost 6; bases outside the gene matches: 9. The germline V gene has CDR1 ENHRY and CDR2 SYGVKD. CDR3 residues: CAISESNQRGRAGELFF. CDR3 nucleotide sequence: TGTGCCATCAGTGAGTCGAACCAGCGGGGGAGGGCCGGGGAGCTGTTTTTT.

This CDR3 reads CASSNRGSSYEQYF. Here the CDR3 DNA reads TGTGCCAGTAGTAACAGGGGGAGTTCCTACGAGCAGTACTTC. V gene TRBV19 combines with J gene TRBJ2-7; 8 positions match TRBD1. Germline V gene lookup returns CDR1 LNHDA and CDR2 SQIVND (reference sequence). The CDR3 has 14 residues. The ends lost 4 bases at V and 1 base at J; junction bases unmatched: 3.

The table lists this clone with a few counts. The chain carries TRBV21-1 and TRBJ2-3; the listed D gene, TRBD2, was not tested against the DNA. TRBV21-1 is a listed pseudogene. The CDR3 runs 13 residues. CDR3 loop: CASGLGDTDTQYF. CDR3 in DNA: TGTGCCAGCGGACTAGGGGACACAGATACGCAGTATTTT.

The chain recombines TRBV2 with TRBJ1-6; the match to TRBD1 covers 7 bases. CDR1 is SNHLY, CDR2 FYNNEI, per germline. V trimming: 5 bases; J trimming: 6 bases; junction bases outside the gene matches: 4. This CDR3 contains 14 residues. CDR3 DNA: TGTGCCAGCAGTCAGGGACAGCCTAATTCACCCCTCCACTTT. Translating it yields CASSQGQPNSPLHF.

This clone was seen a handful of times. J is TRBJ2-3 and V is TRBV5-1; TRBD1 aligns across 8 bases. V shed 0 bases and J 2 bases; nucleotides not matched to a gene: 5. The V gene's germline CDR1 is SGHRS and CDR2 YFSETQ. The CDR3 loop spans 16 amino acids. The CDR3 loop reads CASSLGQGITTDTQYF. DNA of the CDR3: TGCGCCAGCAGCTTGGGACAGGGGATCACCACAGATACGCAGTATTTT.

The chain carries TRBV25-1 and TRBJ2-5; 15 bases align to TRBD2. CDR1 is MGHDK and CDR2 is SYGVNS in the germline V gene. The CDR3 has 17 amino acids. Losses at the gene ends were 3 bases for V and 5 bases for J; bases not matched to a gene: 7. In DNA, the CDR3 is TGTGCCAGCAGTGACCGGAGGACTAGCGGGGGGGCGGAGACCCAGTACTTC. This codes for CASSDRRTSGGAETQYF.